The 14 T cell receptor beta chains listed next were all sequenced from one sample in a study of CD8+CD57+ T cells in acquired aplastic anemia. All sequencing subjects had displayed CD8+CD57+ cell expansion on flow cytometry. The template used for profiling TCR beta VDJ and CDR3 was genomic DNA. Each CDR3 protein gets one entry after TCRdb re-called the reads with MiXCR. This sample has 270,000 or so distinct CDR3 sequences, with around 82% found just once. Sample: sorted CD4+, CD8+, or CD8+CD57+ T cells (not recorded which) from PBMCs. Receptors were obtained from a human donor with aplastic anemia.

As regards this clonotype: At one of its ends the junction is not consistent with the germline gene, which may arise from a read error. The chain recombines TRBV7-9 with TRBJ2-5; D might be TRBD2 (6 bases). This CDR3 region has 14 residues. In germline, CDR1 is SEHNR, CDR2 FQNEAQ (reference sequence). The CDR3, as DNA: TGTGCCAGCAACTTAGTGGCCGGGGAGGAGATCCTTGACTTC. It encodes CASNLVAGEEILDF.

This chain joins TRBV9 and TRBJ2-5; a possible D gene is TRBD2 (6 bases). Germline CDR1 SGDLS, CDR2 YYNGEE. Deletions cut 4 bases from V and 9 bases from J, with 22 bases between. The CDR3 has 15 amino acids. As DNA, the CDR3 is TGTGCCAGCAGCTTAGCGGAAGGGACCGATACGCCCCAGTACTTC. Translated: CASSLAEGTDTPQYF. Drawing the rest from reference TRBV9 and TRBJ2-5, the complete variable domain is DSGVTQTPKHLITATGQRVTLRCSPRSGDLSVYWYQQSLDQGLQFLIQYYNGEERAKGNILERFSAQQFPDLHSELNLSSLELGDSALYFCASSLAEGTDTPQYFGPGTRLLVL.

The V and J genes are TRBV7-8 and TRBJ1-2; D perhaps matches TRBD1 (6 bases). Trimming took off 4 bases at V and 3 bases at J, with 18 bases between the two ends. The germline gives CDR1 SGHVS, CDR2 FQNEAQ. CDR3 length equals 16 residues. The CDR3 DNA sequence: TGTGCCAGCAGCTCACGGGACAACGGCACAGACTATGGCTACACCTTC. This gives the protein CASSSRDNGTDYGYTF.

This clonotype was found a few times. V gene TRBV5-4 combines with J gene TRBJ1-1; TRBD1 is a possible D gene (5 bases). CDR3 length equals 13 residues. V was pared by 4 bases and J by 6 bases, with 13 bases between. Germline CDR1 SGHNT, CDR2 YYREEE (reference sequence). The CDR3 loop reads CASSGGQGPEAFF. CDR3 nucleotide sequence: TGTGCCAGCAGCGGCGGGCAGGGCCCTGAAGCTTTCTTT.

This clonotype turned up a few times. The genes are TRBV25-1 and TRBJ1-1; D is unresolved. The V end lost 0 bases, the J end lost 14 bases, and 7 bases lay between the germline ends. The CDR3 length is 10 residues. Per the germline V gene, CDR1 is MGHDK and CDR2 is SYGVNS. The CDR3 coding sequence is TGTGCCAGCAGTGAATATGGGTGGTTCTTT. It translates to CASSEYGWFF.

In its sample, this clonotype was seen once. The chain employs TRBV5-4 and TRBJ2-2; the D gene could be TRBD1 or TRBD2 (6 bases each). Germline CDR1 and CDR2: SGHNT and YYREEE (reference sequence). The CDR3 sequence is 18 residues long. V gave up 2 bases and J gave up 3 bases, with 20 bases separating them. The CDR3 loop is CASSFTSTGGHYTGELFF. CDR3 coding DNA: TGTGCCAGCAGCTTTACTAGTACCGGGGGCCACTACACCGGGGAGCTGTTTTTT.

This clonotype was seen a single time. No conserved phenylalanine or tryptophan is present at the end of the CDR3, so a read error is the likely explanation. The limits of the CDR3 on the DNA are not certain, so only TCRdb's listed CDR3 is given. The chain has TRBV7-9 and TRBJ2-7; the DNA was not used to check the table's D call, TRBD1. Germline lookup yields CDR1 SEHNR and CDR2 FQNEAQ (reference sequence). Including both end residues, the CDR3 is 13 amino acids long. The CDR3 loop is CAYSFAADQEPQY.

This clonotype was detected ten times or more. The rearrangement links TRBV27 to TRBJ1-5; D is unresolved. V lost 8 bases and J 4 bases, leaving 12 bases between the germline ends. The CDR3 spans 13 residues. Germline loops: CDR1 MNHEY, CDR2 SMNVEV (reference sequence). CDR3 bases: TGTGCCAGCGGGTGGACGGTGAATCAGCCCCAGCATTTT. Its translation is CASGWTVNQPQHF.

With respect to this clonotype: A junction boundary mismatches the germline segment, possibly from a read error. The gene calls are TRBV7-8 and TRBJ2-3; 11 bases agree with TRBD2. The CDR3 length is 15 residues. CDR1 SGHVS and CDR2 FQNEAQ come from the germline V gene. The DNA of the CDR3 is TGTGCCAGCAGCGTAGCGGGAGGGAGCGATGCGCAGCAGTATTTT. Its translation: CASSVAGGSDAQQYF.

Notes on this clonotype: The conserved phenylalanine or tryptophan is not found at the CDR3 terminus, so this likely reflects a read error. It is unclear where the CDR3 begins or ends on the DNA, so no DNA is shown, and the CDR3 is as TCRdb lists it. The chain uses TRBV7-8 and TRBJ2-1; no check of the table's D call, TRBD1, against the DNA was made. The CDR3 spans 13 amino acids, including both terminal residues. Germline CDR1 is SGHVS and CDR2 is FQNEAQ. CDR3 amino acids: CASSSNSGTHTQY.

This clonotype has more than one count but fewer than ten. The chain has TRBV7-9 and TRBJ2-7; maybe TRBD1 (5 bases). Trimming shortened V by 1 base and J by 2 bases, and 12 bases separated the two germline ends. This CDR3 is built from 15 residues. Germline V gene data show CDR1 as SEHNR and CDR2 as FQNEAQ (reference sequence). The CDR3 region has the DNA TGTGCCAGCAGCTTAGTGGGGCTAGGGACCTACGAGCAGTACTTC. This translates into CASSLVGLGTYEQYF.

Comments on this clonotype: Germline is not matched at one junction end, which may reflect a read error. V and J are TRBV7-3 and TRBJ1-2; D remains ambiguous. The CDR3 spans 15 residues. Germline V gives CDR1 SGHTA, CDR2 FQGTGA. The CDR3, as DNA: TGTGCCAGCAGCTTGACAAGCGGCGCCGAATATGGCCACACCTTC. Protein product: CASSLTSGAEYGHTF.

The rearrangement uses TRBV12-3 or TRBV12-4 and TRBJ1-1, with 7 bases matching TRBD1. This CDR3 is 13 amino acids long. The V gene end was trimmed by 5 bases and the J gene end by 3 bases; junction bases not matched to a gene: 3. The CDR3 DNA reads as TGTGCCAGCAGTGGCGACAGGGACACTGAAGCTTTCTTT. This encodes CASSGDRDTEAFF.

This clonotype was observed a single time. The chain combines TRBV7-2 with TRBJ2-1, with 7 bases identical to TRBD1. Germline trimming cut 5 bases from V and 15 bases from J; bases unmatched to any gene: 13. Germline V gene data show CDR1 as SGHTA and CDR2 as FQGNSA. CDR3 size: 13 residues. CDR3 amino acids: CASSPPWTGVRFF. CDR3 bases: TGTGCCAGCAGCCCACCATGGACAGGCGTTCGGTTCTTC.